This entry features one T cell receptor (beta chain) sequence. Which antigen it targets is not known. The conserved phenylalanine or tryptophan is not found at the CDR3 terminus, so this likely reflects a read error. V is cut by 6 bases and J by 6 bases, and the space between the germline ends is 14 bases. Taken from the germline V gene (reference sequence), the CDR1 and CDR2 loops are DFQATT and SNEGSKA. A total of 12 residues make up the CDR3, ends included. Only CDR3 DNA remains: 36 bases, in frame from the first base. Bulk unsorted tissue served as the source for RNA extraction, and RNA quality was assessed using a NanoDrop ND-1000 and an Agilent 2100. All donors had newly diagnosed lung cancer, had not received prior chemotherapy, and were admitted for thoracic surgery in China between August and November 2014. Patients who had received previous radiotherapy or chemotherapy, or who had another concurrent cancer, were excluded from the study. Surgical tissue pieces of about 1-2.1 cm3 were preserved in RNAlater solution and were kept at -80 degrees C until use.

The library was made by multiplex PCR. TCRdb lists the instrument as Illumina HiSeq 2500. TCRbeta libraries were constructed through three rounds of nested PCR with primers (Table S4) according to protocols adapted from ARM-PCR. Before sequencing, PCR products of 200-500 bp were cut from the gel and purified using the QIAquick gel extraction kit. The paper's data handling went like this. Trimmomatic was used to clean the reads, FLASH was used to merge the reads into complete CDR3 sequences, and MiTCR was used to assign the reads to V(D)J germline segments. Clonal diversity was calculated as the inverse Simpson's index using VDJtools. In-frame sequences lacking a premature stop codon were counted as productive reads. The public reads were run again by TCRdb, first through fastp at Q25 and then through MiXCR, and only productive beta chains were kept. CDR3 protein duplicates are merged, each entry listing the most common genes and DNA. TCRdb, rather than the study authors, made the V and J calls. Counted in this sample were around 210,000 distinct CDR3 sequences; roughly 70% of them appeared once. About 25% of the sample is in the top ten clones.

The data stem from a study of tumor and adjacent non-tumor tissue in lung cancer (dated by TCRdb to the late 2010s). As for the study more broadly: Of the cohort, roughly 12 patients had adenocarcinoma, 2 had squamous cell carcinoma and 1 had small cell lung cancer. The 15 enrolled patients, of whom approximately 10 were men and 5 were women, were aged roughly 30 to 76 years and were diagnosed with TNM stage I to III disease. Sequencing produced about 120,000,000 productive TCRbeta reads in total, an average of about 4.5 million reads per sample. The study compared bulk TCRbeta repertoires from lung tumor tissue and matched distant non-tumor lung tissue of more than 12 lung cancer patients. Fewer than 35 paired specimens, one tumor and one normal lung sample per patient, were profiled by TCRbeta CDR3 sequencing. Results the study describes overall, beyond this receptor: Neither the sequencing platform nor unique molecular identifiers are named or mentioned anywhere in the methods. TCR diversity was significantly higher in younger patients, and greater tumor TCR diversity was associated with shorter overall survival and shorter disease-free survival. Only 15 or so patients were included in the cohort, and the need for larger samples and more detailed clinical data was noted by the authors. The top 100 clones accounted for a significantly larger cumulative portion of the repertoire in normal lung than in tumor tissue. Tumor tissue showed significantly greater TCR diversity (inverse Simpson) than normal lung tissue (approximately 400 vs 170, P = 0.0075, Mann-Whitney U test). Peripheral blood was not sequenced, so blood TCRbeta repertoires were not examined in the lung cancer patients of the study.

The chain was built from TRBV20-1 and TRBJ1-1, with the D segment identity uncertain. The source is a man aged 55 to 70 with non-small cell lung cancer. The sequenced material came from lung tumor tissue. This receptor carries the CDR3 CSAHSGNSEAFI. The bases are TGCAGTGCCCATTCGGGCAACTCTGAAGCTTTCATT.